These T cell receptor beta chains were read from a single sample in a study of control samples from healthy donors and cancer patients. Profiling relied on immunoSEQ multiplex PCR, and the TCRdb table lists in-frame clones only, not all of them. There are about 130,000 clones in the sample; about 94% occur only once, and 14% lies in the top ten. Input material: PBMCs. The receptors derive from a man in his fifties or sixties with colorectal cancer. The CDR3 runs from the conserved cysteine through the conserved F or W. The D gene is left open where the match is weak. Clone size, where shown, is once, few, many, or a class for clones that have expanded.

v_call	clone_size	j_call	d_call	cdr3_aa	cdr3_nt
TRBV6-5	NA	TRBJ2-7	TRBD1	CASSYSAGTAQEQYF	TGTGCCAGCAGTTACTCAGCAGGGACAGCCCAGGAGCAGTACTTC
TRBV5-6	NA	TRBJ1-1	NA	CASSFGRPYTEAFF	TGTGCCAGCAGCTTTGGTAGGCCGTACACTGAAGCTTTCTTT
TRBV24-1	NA	TRBJ2-2	NA	CATSEAGKGTGELFF	TGTGCCACCAGTGAAGCAGGGAAAGGCACCGGGGAGCTGTTTTTT
TRBV11-3	NA	TRBJ2-3	TRBD2	CASSLGGTSGGSTDTQYF	TGTGCCAGCAGCTTAGGTGGGACTAGCGGGGGGAGCACAGATACGCAGTATTTT
TRBV5-5	NA	TRBJ2-5	NA	CASSLRGQETQYF	TGTGCCAGCAGCTTAAGGGGTCAAGAGACCCAGTACTTC
TRBV7-9	NA	TRBJ2-1	TRBD2	CASSLEGLNYNEQFF	TGTGCCAGCAGCTTAGAGGGACTAAACTACAATGAGCAGTTCTTC
TRBV6-5	NA	TRBJ2-1	TRBD2	CASSSSLAGGRSEQFF	TGTGCCAGCAGTTCCTCACTAGCGGGGGGCCGCAGTGAGCAGTTCTTC
TRBV7-2	NA	TRBJ1-3	NA	CASSLAGQSSGNTIYF	TGTGCCAGCAGCTTAGCGGGGCAGAGCTCTGGAAACACCATATATTTT
TRBV11-2	NA	TRBJ1-2	NA	CASSPPSQSFDGYTF	TGTGCCAGCAGCCCCCCATCCCAAAGTTTTGACGGCTACACCTTC
TRBV4-1	NA	TRBJ1-1	NA	CASSQGRGGFTEAFF	TGCGCCAGCAGCCAGGGCCGAGGGGGGTTTACTGAAGCTTTCTTT
TRBV15	NA	TRBJ1-2	TRBD1	CATSEPGTGSEGDYTF	TGTGCCACCAGCGAACCTGGGACAGGATCGGAAGGGGACTACACCTTC
TRBV27	NA	TRBJ2-7	NA	CASSLSAGTTYEQYF	TGTGCCAGCAGTTTATCGGCAGGAACTACCTACGAGCAGTACTTC
TRBV30	NA	TRBJ2-5	NA	CAWSPGGAQETQYF	TGTGCCTGGAGTCCAGGAGGGGCGCAGGAGACCCAGTACTTC
TRBV4-3	NA	TRBJ1-4	NA	CASSPRLRPGEKLFF	TGCGCCAGCAGCCCCCGCCTGAGGCCTGGGGAAAAACTGTTTTTT
TRBV10-3	NA	TRBJ1-2	TRBD1	CAISEPPDRVNYGYTF	TGTGCCATCAGTGAACCCCCGGACAGGGTCAACTATGGCTACACCTTC
TRBV7-9	NA	TRBJ1-6	TRBD1	CASSRWTGGIGNSPLHF	TGTGCCAGCAGCAGATGGACAGGGGGGATCGGCAATTCACCCCTCCACTTT
TRBV19	few	TRBJ2-5	NA	CASSMRRGYQETQYF	TGTGCCAGTAGTATGCGCAGGGGTTACCAAGAGACCCAGTACTTC
TRBV7-2	NA	TRBJ2-3	NA	CASSLQGGTDTQYF	TGTGCCAGCAGCTTACAGGGTGGCACAGATACGCAGTATTTT
TRBV5-1	NA	TRBJ2-7	TRBD1	CASSSLRQGGYEQYF	TGCGCCAGCAGTTCGTTACGACAGGGGGGCTACGAGCAGTACTTC
TRBV7-2	NA	TRBJ2-5	TRBD2	CASSLGGLAGETQYF	TGTGCCAGCAGCCTCGGAGGGCTAGCGGGCGAGACCCAGTACTTC
TRBV6-1	NA	TRBJ2-2	NA	CASSEGTGGPTGELFF	TGTGCCAGCAGTGAAGGGACCGGGGGGCCCACCGGGGAGCTGTTTTTT
TRBV6-5	NA	TRBJ1-4	NA	CASRVGMSNEKLFF	TGTGCCAGCAGGGTGGGGATGTCTAATGAAAAACTGTTTTTT
TRBV5-4	NA	TRBJ2-2	NA	CASSFSENTGELFF	TGTGCCAGCAGCTTTTCAGAAAACACCGGGGAGCTGTTTTTT
TRBV20-1	NA	TRBJ2-1	NA	CSASNEQFF	TGCAGTGCTAGCAATGAGCAGTTCTTC
TRBV2	NA	TRBJ1-5	TRBD1	CASSEEGTGNQPQHF	TGTGCCAGCAGTGAAGAGGGGACAGGGAATCAGCCCCAGCATTTT
TRBV3-1/TRBV3-2	NA	TRBJ2-2	TRBD1	CASSSTSGTGKNTGELFF	TGTGCCAGCAGCTCCACCTCCGGGACAGGGAAAAACACCGGGGAGCTGTTTTTT
TRBV5-1	NA	TRBJ2-4	TRBD1	CASSLDGQVPIIAKNIQYF	TGCGCCAGCAGCTTGGATGGACAGGTCCCTATTATAGCCAAAAACATTCAGTACTTC
TRBV15	NA	TRBJ2-2	NA	CATSIKVNTGELFF	TGTGCCACCAGCATCAAAGTGAACACCGGGGAGCTGTTTTTT